The 18 T cell receptor beta chains in this list originate from one sample, sequenced in a study of blood T cell repertoires in COVID-19. Measured with immunoSEQ multiplex PCR; TCRdb has only the in-frame clones, and not every one. Of roughly 270,000 clones listed, almost 85% are singletons. The specimen sequenced was peripheral blood. These receptors all come from a man aged 45-60 years with active or convalescent COVID-19.

The chain recombines TRBV10-3 with TRBJ2-7; 9 nucleotides agree with TRBD1. The CDR3 is 15 amino acids. Losses at the gene ends were 2 bases for V and 3 bases for J; bases not matched to a gene: 5. The V gene's germline CDR1 is ENHRY and CDR2 SYGVKD. The CDR3 is CAISEPGTGRYEQYF. The CDR3 DNA follows: TGTGCCATCAGTGAGCCGGGGACAGGGCGCTACGAGCAGTACTTC.

The V gene is TRBV12-5, the J gene TRBJ1-5, with 11 bases that match TRBD1. V shed 6 bases, J shed 3 bases, and the junction held 13 bases outside the gene matches. CDR1 is LGHNT and CDR2 is FRNRAP in the germline V gene. The CDR3 consists of 18 residues. CDR3 DNA sequence: TGTGCTAGTGGGACTCTAGGGACAGGGGGTTTCGTCAATCAGCCCCAGCATTTT. This sequence encodes CASGTLGTGGFVNQPQHF.

V gene TRBV5-1 combines with J gene TRBJ2-1; D gene unclear. Germline V gene data show CDR1 as SGHRS and CDR2 as YFSETQ. Trimming cost V 5 bases and J 10 bases, with 16 bases left between them. This CDR3 has 13 residues. The CDR3 is CASRIVGGTEQFF. The CDR3 region has the DNA TGCGCCAGCAGGATAGTAGGCGGAACAGAGCAGTTCTTC.

The rearrangement joins TRBV5-1 to TRBJ1-4, with TRBD1 matching over 7 bases. This CDR3 has 15 amino acids. CDR1 and CDR2 from the germline V gene are SGHRS and YFSETQ. Trimming removed 3 bases from V and 1 base from J; junction bases left unmatched: 3. In nucleotides, the CDR3 is TGCGCCAGCAGCTCCCAGGGGGTAACTAATGAAAAACTGTTTTTT. Its protein is CASSSQGVTNEKLFF.

This chain uses TRBV27 with TRBJ2-3; D ambiguous. CDR3 length equals 13 residues. Germline loops: CDR1 MNHEY, CDR2 SMNVEV (reference sequence). V lost 6 bases, J lost 6 bases, and 13 bases lay in between. CDR3 amino acids: CASSPDSGDTQYF. In DNA form, the CDR3 reads TGTGCCAGCAGCCCTGATTCAGGTGATACGCAGTATTTT.

This clone was counted between two and nine times. This chain uses TRBV10-3 with TRBJ2-3, with D possibly TRBD2 on 5 matching bases. Per the germline V gene, CDR1 is ENHRY and CDR2 is SYGVKD. There are 13 residues in the CDR3. Trimming shortened V by 6 bases and J by 2 bases, and 9 bases separated the two germline ends. The CDR3 DNA sequence: TGTGCCATCAGGCCGGGATCCACAGATACGCAGTATTTT. Amino acid sequence: CAIRPGSTDTQYF.

This clone was picked up one time. The chain employs TRBV7-3 and TRBJ2-1; 8 nucleotides match TRBD2. Germline CDR1 is SGHTA and CDR2 is FQGTGA. With V trimmed by 2 bases and J by 9 bases, 3 bases remained unmatched. The CDR3 is 13 amino acids. CDR3 coding DNA: TGTGCCAGCAGCTTACGCGGGACTAGTGAGCAGTTCTTC. This translates into CASSLRGTSEQFF. The complete variable domain, with remaining parts taken from reference TRBV7-3 and TRBJ2-1, reads GAGVSQTPSNKVTEKGKYVELRCDPISGHTALYWYRQSLGQGPEFLIYFQGTGAADDSGLPNDRFFAVRPEGSVSTLKIQRTERGDSAVYLCASSLRGTSEQFFGPGTRLTVL.

The V gene is TRBV18, the J gene TRBJ2-5, with TRBD1 identical over 8 bases. The CDR3 spans 15 residues. Germline trimming cut 5 bases from V and 2 bases from J; bases unmatched to any gene: 7. Germline V lookup: CDR1 KGHSH, CDR2 LQKENI. For the CDR3, the DNA is TGTGCCAGCTCAAGCGGACAGGGTGTACAAGAGACCCAGTACTTC. It is translated as CASSSGQGVQETQYF. The full variable domain, in which reference TRBV18 and TRBJ2-5 provide the parts outside the CDR3, is NAGVMQNPRHLVRRRGQEARLRCSPMKGHSHVYWYRQLPEEGLKFMVYLQKENIIDESGMPKERFSAEFPKEGPSILRIQQVVRGDSAAYFCASSSGQGVQETQYFGPGTRLLVL.

The chain employs TRBV5-1 and TRBJ2-7; 12 bases line up with TRBD2. CDR3 length equals 16 residues. V lost 4 bases to trimming and J lost 6 bases; unmatched junction nucleotides: 11. CDR1 SGHRS and CDR2 YFSETQ come from the germline V gene. CDR3: CASSQNLAGGLSEQYF. The CDR3 DNA reads as TGCGCCAGCAGCCAGAATCTAGCGGGAGGGCTGAGCGAGCAGTACTTC.

The J gene is TRBJ1-6, the V gene TRBV4-2; D is undetermined. The V gene lost 0 bases and the J gene lost 8 bases, with 11 bases spanning the gap. Germline CDR1 reads LGHNA; CDR2 reads YNFKEQ. CDR3 length: 15 residues. For the CDR3, the DNA is TGTGCCAGCAGCCAAGACCCGGGTGTGGATTCACCCCTCCACTTT. It specifies CASSQDPGVDSPLHF.

V and J are TRBV5-1 and TRBJ2-7; D may be TRBD1 (6 bases). This CDR3 contains 17 residues. From germline, CDR1 is SGHRS and CDR2 YFSETQ. Trimming took 1 base from V and 4 from J, leaving 21 bases between them. The CDR3 sequence is CASSLRPPTRTVYEQYF. The CDR3, as DNA: TGCGCCAGCAGCTTGAGGCCTCCCACACGGACAGTTTACGAGCAGTACTTC.

This chain links TRBV12-3 or TRBV12-4 with TRBJ1-2; D uncertain. This CDR3 comprises 12 residues. Trimming removed 6 bases at V and 2 bases at J, with 7 bases between. The CDR3 coding sequence is TGTGCCAGCAGCCGACTCAACTATGGCTACACCTTC. Encoded protein: CASSRLNYGYTF.

This chain joins TRBV29-1 and TRBJ2-1; 14 bases fit TRBD2. The V and J ends lost 2 bases and 8 bases, in that order; junction bases with no gene match: 5. The CDR3 has 15 amino acids. Germline V gene data show CDR1 as SQVTM and CDR2 as ANQGSEA. CDR3 sequence (DNA): TGCAGCGTTGAACTGACTAGCGGGAGGGCCGATGAGCAGTTCTTC. Translated, it gives CSVELTSGRADEQFF.

This rearrangement joins TRBV6-5 to TRBJ2-5, with D unclear. Germline V gene sequence: CDR1 MNHEY, CDR2 SVGAGI. Trimming shortened V by 11 bases and J by 4 bases, and 14 bases separated the two germline ends. This CDR3 is built from 12 residues. The CDR3: CASSRVGETQYF. The CDR3 DNA sequence: TGTGCCTCTAGTCGGGTGGGAGAGACCCAGTACTTC.

This clone was counted a few times. The chain employs TRBV4-2 and TRBJ1-1, with D uncertain. The CDR3 contains 16 residues. Germline V gene data show CDR1 as LGHNA and CDR2 as YNFKEQ. Between the trimmed V and J ends, which lost 1 base and 0 bases, there was a span of 12 bases. As DNA, the CDR3 is TGTGCCAGCAGCCAAGTGGGAGCGCGTGTGAACACTGAAGCTTTCTTT. Translation: CASSQVGARVNTEAFF.

The chain recombines TRBV5-1 with TRBJ2-5; perhaps TRBD2 as D (5 bases). CDR3 length: 15 residues. Deletions cut 0 bases from V and 1 base from J, with 10 bases between. Germline CDR1 reads SGHRS; CDR2 reads YFSETQ. The DNA of the CDR3 is TGCGCCAGCAGCTTGGTGACTAACACCCAAGAGACCCAGTACTTC. Protein sequence: CASSLVTNTQETQYF.

This clone showed up just a few times. The rearrangement uses TRBV10-3 and TRBJ2-3, with 9 bases aligning to TRBD2. The germline V gene has CDR1 ENHRY and CDR2 SYGVKD. The CDR3 consists of 16 residues. Trimming removed 0 bases from V and 2 bases from J; junction bases left unmatched: 3. CDR3 DNA sequence: TGTGCCATCAGTGAGTCGTTAGCGGGAGTCACAGATACGCAGTATTTT. This translates into CAISESLAGVTDTQYF.

V gene TRBV2 combines with J gene TRBJ1-5, with D perhaps TRBD1 (5 bases). The V end lost 5 bases, the J end lost 7 bases, and 18 bases lay between the germline ends. The germline V gene encodes CDR1 SNHLY and CDR2 FYNNEI. The CDR3 is 15 amino acids. The CDR3, as DNA: TGTGCCAGCAGTACTACATCTCAATCAGGGCAGCCCCAGCATTTT. This translates into CASSTTSQSGQPQHF.